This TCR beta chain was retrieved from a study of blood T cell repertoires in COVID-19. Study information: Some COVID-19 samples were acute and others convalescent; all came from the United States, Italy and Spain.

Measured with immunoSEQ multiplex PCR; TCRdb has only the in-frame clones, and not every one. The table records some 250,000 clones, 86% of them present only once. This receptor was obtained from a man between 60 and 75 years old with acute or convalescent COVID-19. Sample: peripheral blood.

This CDR3 is CASRPGGQATTYEQYF. CDR3 DNA sequence: TGTGCCAGCCGACCCGGGGGACAGGCCACTACCTACGAGCAGTACTTC. This chain uses TRBV5-4 with TRBJ2-7, with 8 bases aligning to TRBD1. V was pared by 7 bases and J by 2 bases, with 14 bases of the junction left unmatched. This CDR3 comprises 16 residues. Looked up from germline, CDR1 is SGHNT and CDR2 is YYREEE (reference sequence). Using reference TRBV5-4 and TRBJ2-7 for the parts outside the CDR3, the full variable domain is ETGVTQSPTHLIKTRGQQVTLRCSSQSGHNTVSWYQQALGQGPQFIFQYYREEENGRGNFPPRFSGLQFPNYSSELNVNALELDDSALYLCASRPGGQATTYEQYFGPGTRLTVT.